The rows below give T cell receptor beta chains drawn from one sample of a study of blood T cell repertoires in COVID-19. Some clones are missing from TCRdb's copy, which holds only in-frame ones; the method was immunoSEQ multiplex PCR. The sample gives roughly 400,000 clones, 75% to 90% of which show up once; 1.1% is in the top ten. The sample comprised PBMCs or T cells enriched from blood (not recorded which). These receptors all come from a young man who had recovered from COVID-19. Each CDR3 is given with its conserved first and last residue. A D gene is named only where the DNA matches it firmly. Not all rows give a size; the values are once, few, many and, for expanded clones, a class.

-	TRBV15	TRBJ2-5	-	TGTGCCACCAGCAGAGTCACCTCCAGGGGAGGGGAGACCCAGTACTTC	CATSRVTSRGGETQYF
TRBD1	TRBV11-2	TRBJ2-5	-	TGTGCCAGCAGCCGCCGGACAGGCGCAGAGACCCAGTACTTC	CASSRRTGAETQYF
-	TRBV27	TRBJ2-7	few	TGTGCCAGCAGTTACGGGTCTAGGCAGTACTTC	CASSYGSRQYF
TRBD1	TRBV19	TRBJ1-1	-	TGTGCCAGTAGTCCCCAGGGACAGGGGGGCACTGAAGCTTTCTTT	CASSPQGQGGTEAFF
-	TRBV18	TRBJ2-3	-	TGTGCCAGCTCACCAGATAGATCAGATACGCAGTATTTT	CASSPDRSDTQYF
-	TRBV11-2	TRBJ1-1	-	TGTGCCAGCAGCTTAAATGGGGAGGCTGAAGCTTTCTTT	CASSLNGEAEAFF
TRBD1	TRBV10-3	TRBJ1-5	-	TGTGCCATCGGGACAGGAGGGGTGAATCAGCCCCAGCATTTT	CAIGTGGVNQPQHF
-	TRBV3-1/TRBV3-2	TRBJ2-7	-	TGTGCCAGCAGCCTAGGACAGATCGCCGAGCAGTACTTC	CASSLGQIAEQYF
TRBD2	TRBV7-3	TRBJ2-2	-	TGTGCCAGCAGCTTAAGTGGGCGGGAGGGCTACGGGGAGCTGTTTTTT	CASSLSGREGYGELFF
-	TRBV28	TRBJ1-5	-	TGTGCCAGCAAAGGACAGCCATATCAGCCCCAGCATTTT	CASKGQPYQPQHF
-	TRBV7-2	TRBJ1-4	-	TGTGCCAGCAGCTTCGTGGGCACTAATGAAAAACTGTTTTTT	CASSFVGTNEKLFF
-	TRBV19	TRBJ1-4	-	TGTGCCAGTAGTGCCTCAAACGCGGGTGAAAAACTGTTTTTT	CASSASNAGEKLFF
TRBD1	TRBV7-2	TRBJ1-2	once	TGTGCCAGCAGCTCGGACAGGGGCTATGGCTACACCTTC	CASSSDRGYGYTF
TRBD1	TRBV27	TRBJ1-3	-	TGTGCCAGCAGGTCCTCAGGGGGCTCTGGAAACACCATATATTTT	CASRSSGGSGNTIYF
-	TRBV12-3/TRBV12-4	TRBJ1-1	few	TGTGCCAGCAGTACCACAGGGAAAACTGAAGCTTTCTTT	CASSTTGKTEAFF
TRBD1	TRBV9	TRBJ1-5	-	TGTGCCAGCAGCGTCAGGACAGGGGGAAACCAGCCCCAGCATTTT	CASSVRTGGNQPQHF
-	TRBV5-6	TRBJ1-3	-	TGTGCCAGCAGTTCTCCGAGGTTCTCTGGAAACACCATATATTTT	CASSSPRFSGNTIYF
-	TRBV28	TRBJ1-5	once	TGTGCCACCAAACCCCGGGGGGTTTTCAGCAATCAGCCCCAGCATTTT	CATKPRGVFSNQPQHF
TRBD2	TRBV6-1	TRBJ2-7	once	TGTGCCAGCAGTGAAGGGGCTAGCGGGGGCTACGAGCAGTACTTC	CASSEGASGGYEQYF
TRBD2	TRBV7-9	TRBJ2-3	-	TGTGCCAGCAGCTTGGCTAGCGGGAGAGGGGATACGCAGTATTTT	CASSLASGRGDTQYF
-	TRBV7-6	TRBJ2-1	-	TGTGCCAGCAGCCGTAGCGATACAGGGGAGGCCTACAATGAGCAGTTCTTC	CASSRSDTGEAYNEQFF
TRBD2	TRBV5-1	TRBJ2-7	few	TGCGCCAGCAGCTTGGGACTAGCGGGGGGAGGTCTCGACGAGCAGTACTTC	CASSLGLAGGGLDEQYF
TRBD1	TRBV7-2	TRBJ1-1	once	TGTGCCAGCGGTGAGCAGGGGGCGAAAGCTTTCTTT	CASGEQGAKAFF
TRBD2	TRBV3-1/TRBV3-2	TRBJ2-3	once	TGTGCCAGCAGCCATAGCGGGGCAGATACGCAGTATTTT	CASSHSGADTQYF